Shown below are 25 T cell receptor beta chains from a single sample sequenced in a study of stem cell transplantation in POMP-related autoinflammatory disease. Findings of the study overall: Fewer unique TRB V-J gene pairings were identified in patients with PRAID. PRAID patients trended toward lower TRB diversity and higher clonality in all analyzed T-cell subsets.

These receptors lack a known antigen. TCRdb's copy holds only in-frame clones and misses some; the assay was immunoSEQ multiplex PCR. The data show some 11,000 clones, around 86% seen once. The source was CD8+ T cells from PBMCs, collected before stem cell transplantation. These receptors were obtained from a human donor with POMP-related autoinflammation and immune dysregulation (PRAID).

The gene calls are TRBV4-1 and TRBJ2-3; no firm D call. CDR3 length: 15 amino acids. With 1 base removed from V and 1 base from J, the gap between germline ends came to 9 bases. Germline V gene lookup returns CDR1 MGHRA and CDR2 YSYEKL. CDR3 coding DNA: TGCGCCAGCAGCCAAGTCGAAGTGGGCACAGATACGCAGTATTTT. Amino acid sequence: CASSQVEVGTDTQYF.

The chain uses TRBV19 and TRBJ2-2; D is unresolved. Germline V gene sequence: CDR1 LNHDA, CDR2 SQIVND (reference sequence). V lost 2 bases, J lost 3 bases, and 1 base lay in between. This CDR3 is built from 12 residues. CDR3 nucleotide sequence: TGTGCCAGTAGTATATACACCGGGGAGCTGTTTTTT. Protein sequence: CASSIYTGELFF.

The chain joins TRBV19 to TRBJ2-5; possibly TRBD1 or TRBD2 for D (5 bases each). Trimming stripped 3 bases from V and 2 bases from J, with 10 bases between. CDR3 length: 14 residues. In germline, CDR1 is LNHDA, CDR2 SQIVND (reference sequence). The CDR3: CASSIGDGQETQYF. The CDR3 region has the DNA TGTGCCAGTAGTATTGGGGACGGGCAAGAGACCCAGTACTTC.

The rearrangement joins TRBV28 to TRBJ2-3, with D hard to call. The CDR3 sequence is 15 residues long. Germline V gives CDR1 MDHEN, CDR2 SYDVKM. Trimming removed 6 bases from V and 1 base from J, with 14 bases in between. CDR3 sequence reads: CASSRRGDGTDTQYF. DNA for the CDR3: TGTGCCAGCAGCCGGCGCGGCGACGGCACAGATACGCAGTATTTT.

V usage is TRBV7-9 and J usage is TRBJ1-1, with 10 bases identical to TRBD1. The ends lost 5 bases at V and 5 bases at J; junction bases unmatched: 11. CDR3 length equals 16 residues. Germline loops: CDR1 SEHNR, CDR2 FQNEAQ (reference sequence). The CDR3 sequence is CASSPTGQGVWTEAFF. For the CDR3, the DNA is TGTGCCAGCAGCCCGACCGGACAGGGGGTGTGGACTGAAGCTTTCTTT.

The genes are TRBV7-9 and TRBJ1-4; TRBD1 matches at 10 bases. The length of the CDR3 is 14 residues. Germline loops: CDR1 SEHNR, CDR2 FQNEAQ (reference sequence). Trimming at V came to 3 bases and at J to 7 bases, leaving 2 bases not matched to a gene. The CDR3 sequence: CASSLRQGAEKLFF. The CDR3 nucleotides read TGTGCCAGCAGCTTGAGACAGGGGGCTGAAAAACTGTTTTTT.

This clone was detected a few times. This chain joins TRBV28 and TRBJ1-5; tentatively, D is TRBD1 (6 bases). The CDR3 is made up of 14 amino acids. The V end lost 6 bases, the J end lost 6 bases, and 15 bases lay between the germline ends. In germline, CDR1 is MDHEN, CDR2 SYDVKM. DNA for the CDR3: TGTGCCAGCAGCCCTGGCAGGGGTGGTCAGCCCCAGCATTTT. Translation: CASSPGRGGQPQHF.

The genes are TRBV7-8 and TRBJ1-1, with D possibly being TRBD1 (5 bases). V lost 0 bases and J lost 1, with 6 bases in between. The CDR3 spans 14 residues. Germline V gene lookup returns CDR1 SGHVS and CDR2 FQNEAQ. The chain's CDR3 is CASSLAGANTEAFF. The DNA for the CDR3 is TGTGCCAGCAGCTTAGCTGGGGCGAACACTGAAGCTTTCTTT.

This clone appeared once. The CDR3 does not end in the conserved phenylalanine or tryptophan, so this is likely a read error. The DNA is omitted, as the CDR3 cannot be located on it reliably, and the CDR3 follows TCRdb's listing. This chain uses TRBV21-1 with TRBJ2-3; the table's D call, TRBD2, was not checked against the DNA. TRBV21-1 is an annotated pseudogene. Including both end residues, the CDR3 is 8 amino acids long. CDR3 in amino acids: CASSRHGG.

The V and J genes are TRBV16 and TRBJ2-7, with D possibly matching TRBD1 (5 bases). Trimming removed 2 bases at V and 6 bases at J, with 14 bases between. CDR1 and CDR2 (germline): KGHSY, FQNENV. This CDR3 is built from 14 residues. Here the CDR3 reads CASSQGANPREQYF. The CDR3 DNA follows: TGTGCCAGCAGCCAAGGGGCGAACCCTCGCGAGCAGTACTTC.

V is TRBV2 and J is TRBJ2-7; 10 bases are shared with TRBD1. Per germline, CDR1 SNHLY and CDR2 FYNNEI. The CDR3 consists of 12 residues. CDR3 amino acids: CAIRDRGYEQYF. DNA for the CDR3: TGTGCAATACGGGACAGGGGCTACGAGCAGTACTTC.

This clone was counted a few times. The rearrangement uses TRBV27 and TRBJ1-1; the D is unclear. V was shortened by 5 bases and J by 0 bases, with 13 bases between the two germline ends. Germline V gene lookup returns CDR1 MNHEY and CDR2 SMNVEV (reference sequence). The length of the CDR3 is 15 residues. The CDR3 region is CASSLDGWVNTEAFF. In DNA form, the CDR3 reads TGTGCCAGCAGTCTGGACGGATGGGTGAACACTGAAGCTTTCTTT.

In its sample, this clone was seen once. The rearrangement joins TRBV28 to TRBJ1-2, with TRBD1 as a possible D gene (6 bases). Trimming cost V 2 bases and J 3 bases, with 10 bases left between them. This CDR3 spans 14 amino acids. The germline CDR1 and CDR2 sequences are MDHEN and SYDVKM. The CDR3: CASSLTGRDYGYTF. The DNA for the CDR3 is TGTGCCAGCAGTTTAACAGGGCGAGACTATGGCTACACCTTC.

This chain uses TRBV5-1 with TRBJ2-1; 7 nucleotides align to TRBD2. V trimming: 7 bases; J trimming: 0 bases; junction bases outside the gene matches: 4. CDR1 is SGHRS, CDR2 YFSETQ, per germline. The CDR3 has 14 residues. The CDR3 sequence: CASRGESSYNEQFF. CDR3 DNA sequence: TGCGCCAGCCGGGGGGAGAGCTCCTACAATGAGCAGTTCTTC.

The gene calls are TRBV27 and TRBJ2-3, with 8 nucleotides matching TRBD2. Looked up from germline, CDR1 is MNHEY and CDR2 is SMNVEV (reference sequence). The CDR3 consists of 16 residues. V lost 4 bases, J lost 1 base, and 7 bases stayed unmatched. In DNA form, the CDR3 reads TGTGCCAGCAGTTCACAGACGACTAGCGGCACAGATACGCAGTATTTT. Translation: CASSSQTTSGTDTQYF.

The chain couples TRBV7-6 to TRBJ1-3; D remains ambiguous. Trimming removed 4 bases from V and 4 bases from J, with 17 bases in between. The CDR3 runs to 16 residues. Germline V gene data show CDR1 as SGHVS and CDR2 as FNYEAQ. The CDR3 sequence: CASSSEPDGFGNTIYF. CDR3 DNA: TGTGCCAGCAGCTCGGAACCGGACGGGTTCGGAAACACCATATATTTT.

V usage is TRBV14 and J usage is TRBJ2-3; D gene ambiguous. Germline lookup yields CDR1 SGHDN and CDR2 FVKESK. V was shortened by 1 base and J by 4 bases, with 9 bases between the two germline ends. CDR3 length: 14 residues. The CDR3 DNA follows: TGTGCCAGCAGCCAAGTGAGCGCGGCAGATACGCAGTATTTT. It specifies CASSQVSAADTQYF.

V gene TRBV13 combines with J gene TRBJ1-5; weak D call: TRBD1 (6 bases). Germline V gives CDR1 PRHDT, CDR2 FYEKMQ (reference sequence). V lost 5 bases and J 6 bases, leaving 14 bases between the germline ends. CDR3 length: 14 residues. In DNA, the CDR3 is TGTGCCAGCAGCCCTGGCAGGGGTGGTCAGCCCCAGCATTTT. It yields the protein CASSPGRGGQPQHF.

The genes are TRBV11-3 and TRBJ2-3; weak D call: TRBD1 (6 bases). Trimming removed 5 bases from V and 0 bases from J, with 12 bases in between. The V gene's germline CDR1 is SGHNT and CDR2 YENEEA. This CDR3 comprises 15 residues. CDR3 nucleotide sequence: TGTGCCAGCAGCGCAGGACAGATTAGCACAGATACGCAGTATTTT. Protein sequence: CASSAGQISTDTQYF.

The chain carries TRBV27 and TRBJ2-1; TRBD1 might be the D (5 bases). The CDR3 consists of 18 residues. Trimming took off 3 bases at V and 4 bases at J, with 22 bases between the two ends. Germline assignment: CDR1 MNHEY and CDR2 SMNVEV (reference sequence). The CDR3 nucleotides read TGTGCCAGCAGTTTTGGGCAGGGTGACGATGGGGTGTACAATGAGCAGTTCTTC. Residues: CASSFGQGDDGVYNEQFF.

DNA for the CDR3: TGTGCCAGCAGCTTGAGATCTGAAAATGAAAAACTGTTTTTT. It codes for CASSLRSENEKLFF. J is TRBJ1-4 and V is TRBV5-6, with unresolved D. The CDR3 sequence is 14 residues long. The V gene's germline CDR1 is SGHDT and CDR2 YYEEEE. The germline V and J ends were trimmed by 1 base and 5 bases, with 9 bases remaining between them.

The V call is TRBV6-6, the J call TRBJ1-6, with D perhaps TRBD1 (6 bases). Germline V gives CDR1 MNHNY, CDR2 SVGAGI (reference sequence). V shed 6 bases and J shed 3 bases, with 12 bases lying between them. The CDR3 is 15 amino acids. CDR3 sequence: CASSALTGYNSPLHF. For the CDR3, the DNA is TGTGCCAGCAGCGCCTTGACAGGCTATAATTCACCCCTCCACTTT.

The V gene is TRBV5-1, the J gene TRBJ2-4; D is uncertain. The CDR3 has 17 residues. V was pared by 0 bases and J by 4 bases, with 17 bases between. Looked up from germline, CDR1 is SGHRS and CDR2 is YFSETQ. The CDR3 region has the DNA TGCGCCAGCAGCTTGGGCCCATCCGGGCCGCTGAAAAACATTCAGTACTTC. Amino acids: CASSLGPSGPLKNIQYF.

In this sample, this clone turned up a few times. The chain carries TRBV9 and TRBJ1-5; D not resolved. Germline V gene lookup returns CDR1 SGDLS and CDR2 YYNGEE. This CDR3 is built from 15 residues. Trimming stripped 4 bases from V and 9 bases from J, with 20 bases between. CDR3 region: CASSPRKDYGRPQHF. The CDR3 DNA sequence: TGTGCCAGCAGCCCCCGGAAGGACTATGGTCGGCCCCAGCATTTT.

This chain joins TRBV19 and TRBJ1-3; perhaps TRBD1 as D (6 bases). CDR3 length equals 13 residues. The germline CDR1 and CDR2 sequences are LNHDA and SQIVND (reference sequence). Trimming took 7 bases from V and 3 from J, leaving 10 bases between them. CDR3 sequence reads: CASTGTFGNTIYF. Written as DNA, the CDR3 is TGTGCCAGTACCGGGACATTTGGAAACACCATATATTTT. Full variable domain (remainder filled in from reference TRBV19 and TRBJ1-3): DGGITQSPKYLFRKEGQNVTLSCEQNLNHDAMYWYRQDPGQGLRLIYYSQIVNDFQKGDIAEGYSVSREKKESFPLTVTSAQKNPTAFYLCASTGTFGNTIYFGEGSWLTVV.